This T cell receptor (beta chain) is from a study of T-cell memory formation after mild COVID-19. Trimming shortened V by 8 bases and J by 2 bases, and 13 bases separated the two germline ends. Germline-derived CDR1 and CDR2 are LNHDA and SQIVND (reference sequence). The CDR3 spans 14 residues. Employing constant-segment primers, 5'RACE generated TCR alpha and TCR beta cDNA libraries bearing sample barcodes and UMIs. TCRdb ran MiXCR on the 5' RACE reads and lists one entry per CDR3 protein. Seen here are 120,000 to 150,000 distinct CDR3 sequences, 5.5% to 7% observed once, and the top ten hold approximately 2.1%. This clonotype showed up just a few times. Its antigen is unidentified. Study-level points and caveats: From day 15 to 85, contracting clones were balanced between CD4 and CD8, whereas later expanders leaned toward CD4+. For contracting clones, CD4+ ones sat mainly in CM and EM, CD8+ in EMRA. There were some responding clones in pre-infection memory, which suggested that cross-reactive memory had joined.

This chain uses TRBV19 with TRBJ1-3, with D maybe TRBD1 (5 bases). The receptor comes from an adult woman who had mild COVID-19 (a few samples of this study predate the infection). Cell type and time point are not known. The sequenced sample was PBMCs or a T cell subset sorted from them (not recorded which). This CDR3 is CASASRDAGNTIYF. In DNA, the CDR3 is TGTGCCAGTGCCTCCCGGGACGCTGGAAACACCATATATTTT.